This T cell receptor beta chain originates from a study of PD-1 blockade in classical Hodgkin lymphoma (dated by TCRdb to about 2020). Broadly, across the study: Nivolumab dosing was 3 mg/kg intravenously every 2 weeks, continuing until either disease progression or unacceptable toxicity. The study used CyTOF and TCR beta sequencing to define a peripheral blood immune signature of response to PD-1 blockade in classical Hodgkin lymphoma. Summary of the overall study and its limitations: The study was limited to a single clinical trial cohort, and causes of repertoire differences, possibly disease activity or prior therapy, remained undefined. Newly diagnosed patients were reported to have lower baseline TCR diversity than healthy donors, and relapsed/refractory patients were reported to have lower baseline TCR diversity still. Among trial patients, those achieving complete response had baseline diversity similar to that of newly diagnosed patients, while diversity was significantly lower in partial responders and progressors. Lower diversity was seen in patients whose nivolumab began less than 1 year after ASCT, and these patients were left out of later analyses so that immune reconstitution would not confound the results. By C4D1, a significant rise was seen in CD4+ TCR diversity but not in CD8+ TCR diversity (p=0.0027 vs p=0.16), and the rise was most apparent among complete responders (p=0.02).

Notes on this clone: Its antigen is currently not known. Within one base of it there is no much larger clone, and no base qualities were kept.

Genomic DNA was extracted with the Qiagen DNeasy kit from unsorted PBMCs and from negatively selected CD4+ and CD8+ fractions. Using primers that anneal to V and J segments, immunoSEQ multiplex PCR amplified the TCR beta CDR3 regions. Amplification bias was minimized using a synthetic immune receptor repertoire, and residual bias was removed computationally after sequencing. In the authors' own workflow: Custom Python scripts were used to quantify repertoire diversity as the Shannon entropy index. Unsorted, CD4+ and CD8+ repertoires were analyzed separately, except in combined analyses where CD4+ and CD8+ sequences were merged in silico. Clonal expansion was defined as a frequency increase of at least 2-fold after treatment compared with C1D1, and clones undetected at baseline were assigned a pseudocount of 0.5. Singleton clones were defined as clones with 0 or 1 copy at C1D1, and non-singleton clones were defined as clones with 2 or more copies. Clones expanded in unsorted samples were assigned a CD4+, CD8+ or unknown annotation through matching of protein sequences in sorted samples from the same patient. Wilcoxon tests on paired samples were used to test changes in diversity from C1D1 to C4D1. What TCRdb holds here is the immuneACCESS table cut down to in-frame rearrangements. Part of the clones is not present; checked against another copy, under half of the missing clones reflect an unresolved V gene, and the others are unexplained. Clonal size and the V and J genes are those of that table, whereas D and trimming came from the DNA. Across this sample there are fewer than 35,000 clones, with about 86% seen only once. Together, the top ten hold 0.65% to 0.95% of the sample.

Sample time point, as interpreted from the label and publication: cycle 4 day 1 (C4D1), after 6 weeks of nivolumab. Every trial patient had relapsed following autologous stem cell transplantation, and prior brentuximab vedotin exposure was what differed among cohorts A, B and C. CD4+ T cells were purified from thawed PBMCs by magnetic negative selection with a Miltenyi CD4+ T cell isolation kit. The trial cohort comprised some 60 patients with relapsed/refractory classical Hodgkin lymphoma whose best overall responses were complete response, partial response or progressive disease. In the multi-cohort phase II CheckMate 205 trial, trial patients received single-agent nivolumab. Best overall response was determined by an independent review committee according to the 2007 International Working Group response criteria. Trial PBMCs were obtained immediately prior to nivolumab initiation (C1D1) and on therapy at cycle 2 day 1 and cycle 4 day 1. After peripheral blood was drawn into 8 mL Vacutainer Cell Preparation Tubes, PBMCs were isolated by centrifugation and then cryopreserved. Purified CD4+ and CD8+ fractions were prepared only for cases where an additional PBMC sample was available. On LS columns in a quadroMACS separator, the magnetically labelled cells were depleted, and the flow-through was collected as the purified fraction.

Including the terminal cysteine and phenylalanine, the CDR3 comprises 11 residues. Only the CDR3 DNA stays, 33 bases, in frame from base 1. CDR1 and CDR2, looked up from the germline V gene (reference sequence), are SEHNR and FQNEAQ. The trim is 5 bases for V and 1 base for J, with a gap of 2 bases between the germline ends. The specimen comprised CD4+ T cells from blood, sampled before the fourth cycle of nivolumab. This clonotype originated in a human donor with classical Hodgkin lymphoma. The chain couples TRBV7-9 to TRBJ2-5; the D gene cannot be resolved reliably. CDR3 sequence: CASSIQETQYF. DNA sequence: TGTGCCAGCAGCATCCAAGAGACCCAGTACTTC.